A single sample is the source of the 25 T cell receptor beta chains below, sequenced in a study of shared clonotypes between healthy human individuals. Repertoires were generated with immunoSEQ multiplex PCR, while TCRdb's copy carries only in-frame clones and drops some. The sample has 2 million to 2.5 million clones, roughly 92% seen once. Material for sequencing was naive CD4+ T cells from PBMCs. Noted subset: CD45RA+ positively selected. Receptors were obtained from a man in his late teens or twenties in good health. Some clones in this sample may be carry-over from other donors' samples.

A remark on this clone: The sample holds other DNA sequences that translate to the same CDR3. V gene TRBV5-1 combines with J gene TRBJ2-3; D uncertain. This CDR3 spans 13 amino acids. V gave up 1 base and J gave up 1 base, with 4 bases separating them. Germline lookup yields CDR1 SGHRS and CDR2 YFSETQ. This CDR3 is CASSLWGTDTQYF. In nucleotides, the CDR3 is TGCGCCAGCAGCTTGTGGGGCACAGATACGCAGTATTTT.

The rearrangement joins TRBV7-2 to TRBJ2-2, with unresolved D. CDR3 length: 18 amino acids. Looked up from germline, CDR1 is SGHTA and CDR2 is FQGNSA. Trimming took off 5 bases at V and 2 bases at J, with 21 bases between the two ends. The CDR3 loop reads CASSLRSGGPKNTGELFF. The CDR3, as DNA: TGTGCCAGCAGCCTCAGGTCCGGTGGGCCTAAAAACACCGGGGAGCTGTTTTTT.

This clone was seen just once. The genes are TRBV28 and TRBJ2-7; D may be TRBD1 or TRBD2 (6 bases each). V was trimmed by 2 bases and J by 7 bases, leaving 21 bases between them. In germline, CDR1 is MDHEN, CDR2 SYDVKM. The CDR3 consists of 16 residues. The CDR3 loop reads CASSLQGRTGVSEQYF. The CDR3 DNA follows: TGTGCCAGCAGTTTACAGGGGCGGACGGGAGTGAGTGAGCAGTACTTC.

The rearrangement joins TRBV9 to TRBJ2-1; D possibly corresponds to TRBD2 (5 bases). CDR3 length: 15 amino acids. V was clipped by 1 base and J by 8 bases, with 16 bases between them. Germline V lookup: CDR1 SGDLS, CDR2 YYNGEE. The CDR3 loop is CASSVWSGLVDEQFF. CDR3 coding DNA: TGTGCCAGCAGCGTATGGAGCGGCCTAGTAGATGAGCAGTTCTTC.

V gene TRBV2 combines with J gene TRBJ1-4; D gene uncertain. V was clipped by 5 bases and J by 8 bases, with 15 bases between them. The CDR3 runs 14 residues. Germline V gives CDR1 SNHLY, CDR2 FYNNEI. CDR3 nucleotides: TGTGCCAGCAGTCGGCAGGACCGGATGGAAAAACTGTTTTTT. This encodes CASSRQDRMEKLFF.

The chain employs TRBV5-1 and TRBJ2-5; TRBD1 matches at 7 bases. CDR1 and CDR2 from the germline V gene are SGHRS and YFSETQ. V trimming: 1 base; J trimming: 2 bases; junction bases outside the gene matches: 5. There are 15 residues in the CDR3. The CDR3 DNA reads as TGCGCCAGCAGCTTGATCGGGACAGATCAAGAGACCCAGTACTTC. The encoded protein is CASSLIGTDQETQYF.

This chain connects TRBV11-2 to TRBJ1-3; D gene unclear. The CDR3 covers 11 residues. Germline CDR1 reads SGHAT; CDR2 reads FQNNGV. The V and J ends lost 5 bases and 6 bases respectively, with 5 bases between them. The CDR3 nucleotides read TGTGCCAGCAGCCACCAAAACACCATATATTTT. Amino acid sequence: CASSHQNTIYF.

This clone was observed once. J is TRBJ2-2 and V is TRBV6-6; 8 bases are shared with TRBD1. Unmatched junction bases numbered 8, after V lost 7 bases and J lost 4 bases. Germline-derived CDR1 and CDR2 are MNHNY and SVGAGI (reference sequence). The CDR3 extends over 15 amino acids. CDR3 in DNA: TGTGCCAGCAAGGCAACTACAGGGGGCACCGGGGAGCTGTTTTTT. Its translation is CASKATTGGTGELFF.

Here the CDR3 reads CSAGQNTEAFF. In DNA, the CDR3 is TGCAGCGCGGGACAGAACACTGAAGCTTTCTTT. The rearrangement links TRBV29-1 to TRBJ1-1, with D tentatively TRBD1 (6 bases). Germline V CDR1 and CDR2: SQVTM, ANQGSEA. CDR3 size: 11 residues. V was clipped by 7 bases and J by 1 base, with 7 bases between them.

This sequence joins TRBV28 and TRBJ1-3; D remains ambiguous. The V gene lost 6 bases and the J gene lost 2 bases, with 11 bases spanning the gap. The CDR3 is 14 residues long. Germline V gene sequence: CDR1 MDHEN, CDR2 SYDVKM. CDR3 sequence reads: CASSLWAAGNTIYF. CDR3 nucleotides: TGTGCCAGCAGCCTTTGGGCAGCTGGAAACACCATATATTTT. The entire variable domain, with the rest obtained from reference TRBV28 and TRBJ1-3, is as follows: DVKVTQSSRYLVKRTGEKVFLECVQDMDHENMFWYRQDPGLGLRLIYFSYDVKMKEKGDIPEGYSVSREKKERFSLILESASTNQTSMYLCASSLWAAGNTIYFGEGSWLTVV.

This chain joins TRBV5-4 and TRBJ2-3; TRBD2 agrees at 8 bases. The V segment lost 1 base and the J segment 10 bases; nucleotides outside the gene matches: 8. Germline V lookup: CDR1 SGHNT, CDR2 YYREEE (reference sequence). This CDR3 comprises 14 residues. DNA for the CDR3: TGTGCCAGCAGCTTGCCGGCGGGAGGCATCCCGCAGTATTTT. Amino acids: CASSLPAGGIPQYF.

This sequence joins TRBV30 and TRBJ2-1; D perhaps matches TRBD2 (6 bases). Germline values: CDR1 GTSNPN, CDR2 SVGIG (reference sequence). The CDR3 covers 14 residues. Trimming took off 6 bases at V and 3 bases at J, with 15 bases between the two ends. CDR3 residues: CACSRREGYNEQFF. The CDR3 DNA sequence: TGTGCCTGCTCCCGGCGGGAAGGCTACAATGAGCAGTTCTTC.

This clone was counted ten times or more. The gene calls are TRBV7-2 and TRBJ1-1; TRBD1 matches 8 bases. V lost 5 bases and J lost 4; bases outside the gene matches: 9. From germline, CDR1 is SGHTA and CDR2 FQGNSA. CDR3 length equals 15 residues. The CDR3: CASSPTGGRGTEAFF. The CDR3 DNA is TGTGCCAGCAGCCCCACAGGGGGGAGAGGCACTGAAGCTTTCTTT. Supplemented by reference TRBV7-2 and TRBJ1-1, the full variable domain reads GAGVSQSPSNKVTEKGKDVELRCDPISGHTALYWYRQSLGQGLEFLIYFQGNSAPDKSGLPSDRFSAERTGGSVSTLTIQRTQQEDSAVYLCASSPTGGRGTEAFFGQGTRLTVV.

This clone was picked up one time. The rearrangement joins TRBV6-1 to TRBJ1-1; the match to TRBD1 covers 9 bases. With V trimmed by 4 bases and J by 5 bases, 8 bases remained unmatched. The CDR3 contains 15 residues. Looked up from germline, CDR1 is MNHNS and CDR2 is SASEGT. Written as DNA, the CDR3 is TGTGCCAGCAGTGTAGGGACAGGGTGGTTGACTGAAGCTTTCTTT. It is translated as CASSVGTGWLTEAFF.

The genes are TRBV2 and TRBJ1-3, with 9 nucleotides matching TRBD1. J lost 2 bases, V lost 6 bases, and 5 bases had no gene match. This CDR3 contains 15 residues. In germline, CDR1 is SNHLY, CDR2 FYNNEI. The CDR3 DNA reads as TGTGCCAGCAGCCGACAGGGGGAGGCTGGAAACACCATATATTTT. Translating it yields CASSRQGEAGNTIYF.

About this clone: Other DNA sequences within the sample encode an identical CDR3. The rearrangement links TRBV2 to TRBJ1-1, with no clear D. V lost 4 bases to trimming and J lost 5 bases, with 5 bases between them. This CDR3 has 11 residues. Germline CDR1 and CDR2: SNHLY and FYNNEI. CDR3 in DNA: TGTGCCAGCAGTGTTCGGACTGAAGCTTTCTTT. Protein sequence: CASSVRTEAFF.

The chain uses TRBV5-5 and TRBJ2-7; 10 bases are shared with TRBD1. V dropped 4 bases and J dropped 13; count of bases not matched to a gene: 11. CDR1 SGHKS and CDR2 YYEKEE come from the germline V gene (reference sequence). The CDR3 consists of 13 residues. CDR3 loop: CASSPGQGRGFYF. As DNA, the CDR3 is TGTGCCAGCAGCCCGGGACAGGGGAGAGGGTTCTACTTC.

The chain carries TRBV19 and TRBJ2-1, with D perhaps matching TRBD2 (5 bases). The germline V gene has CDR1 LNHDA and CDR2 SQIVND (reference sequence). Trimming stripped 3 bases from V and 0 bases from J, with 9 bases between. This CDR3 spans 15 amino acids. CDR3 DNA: TGTGCCAGTAGTATGACGGGGAGCTCCTACAATGAGCAGTTCTTC. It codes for CASSMTGSSYNEQFF.

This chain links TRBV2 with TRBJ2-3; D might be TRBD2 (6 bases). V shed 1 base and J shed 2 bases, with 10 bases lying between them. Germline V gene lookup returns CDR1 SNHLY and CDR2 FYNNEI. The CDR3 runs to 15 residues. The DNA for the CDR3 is TGTGCCAGCAGTGAAGGTTGGACTACCACAGATACGCAGTATTTT. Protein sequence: CASSEGWTTTDTQYF.

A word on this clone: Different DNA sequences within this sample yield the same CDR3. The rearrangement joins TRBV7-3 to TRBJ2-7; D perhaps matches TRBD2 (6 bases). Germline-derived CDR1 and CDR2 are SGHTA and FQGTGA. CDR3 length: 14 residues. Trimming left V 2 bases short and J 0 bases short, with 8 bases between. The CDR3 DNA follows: TGTGCCAGCAGCTTACTCGGGAGCTCCTACGAGCAGTACTTC. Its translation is CASSLLGSSYEQYF.

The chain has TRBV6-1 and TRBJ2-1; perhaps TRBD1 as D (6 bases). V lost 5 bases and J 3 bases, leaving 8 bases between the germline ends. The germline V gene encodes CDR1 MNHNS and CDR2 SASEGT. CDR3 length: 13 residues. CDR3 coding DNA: TGTGCCAGCAGTACGACAGGCTACAATGAGCAGTTCTTC. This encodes CASSTTGYNEQFF.

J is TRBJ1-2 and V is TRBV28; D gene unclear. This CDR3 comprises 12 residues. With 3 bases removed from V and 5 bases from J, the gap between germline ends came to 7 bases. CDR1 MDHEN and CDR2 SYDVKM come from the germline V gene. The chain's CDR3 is CASSFLRYGYTF. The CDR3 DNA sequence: TGTGCCAGCAGTTTTCTTCGATATGGCTACACCTTC.

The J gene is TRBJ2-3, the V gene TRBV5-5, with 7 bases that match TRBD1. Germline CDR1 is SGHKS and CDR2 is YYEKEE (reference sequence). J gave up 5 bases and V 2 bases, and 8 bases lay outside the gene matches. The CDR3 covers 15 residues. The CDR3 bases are TGTGCCAGCAGCTTTATCCTATCAGGGGGAGATACGCAGTATTTT. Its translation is CASSFILSGGDTQYF. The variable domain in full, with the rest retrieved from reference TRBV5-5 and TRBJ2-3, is DAGVTQSPTHLIKTRGQQVTLRCSPISGHKSVSWYQQVLGQGPQFIFQYYEKEERGRGNFPDRFSARQFPNYSSELNVNALLLGDSALYLCASSFILSGGDTQYFGPGTRLTVL.

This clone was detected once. The CDR3 region is CATSRFRGAYEQYF. Here the CDR3 DNA reads TGTGCCACCAGCAGATTCAGGGGGGCCTACGAGCAGTACTTC. The chain links TRBV15 to TRBJ2-7, with D possibly TRBD1 on 7 matching bases. CDR3 size: 14 residues. Germline V gene sequence: CDR1 LNHNV, CDR2 YYDKDF (reference sequence). Deletions cut 2 bases from V and 2 bases from J, with 10 bases between.

CDR3 sequence: CSVQGTGGGELGYTF. For the CDR3, the DNA is TGCAGCGTTCAAGGGACGGGGGGCGGAGAGTTAGGCTACACCTTC. The chain uses TRBV29-1 and TRBJ1-2, with a tentative D call TRBD1 (6 bases). The germline gives CDR1 SQVTM, CDR2 ANQGSEA. This CDR3 contains 15 residues. Trimming took 5 bases from V and 8 from J, leaving 24 bases between them.